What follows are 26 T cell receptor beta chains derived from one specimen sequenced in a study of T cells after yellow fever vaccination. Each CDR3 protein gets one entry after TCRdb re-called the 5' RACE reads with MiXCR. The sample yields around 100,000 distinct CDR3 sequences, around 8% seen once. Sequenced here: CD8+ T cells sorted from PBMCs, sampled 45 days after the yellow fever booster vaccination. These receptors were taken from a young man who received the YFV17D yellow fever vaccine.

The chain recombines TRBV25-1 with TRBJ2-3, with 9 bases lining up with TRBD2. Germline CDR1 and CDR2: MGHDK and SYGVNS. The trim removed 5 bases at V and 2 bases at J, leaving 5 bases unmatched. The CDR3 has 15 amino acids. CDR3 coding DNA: TGTGCCAGCAGTAAGTTAGCGGGGGCCACAGATACGCAGTATTTT. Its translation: CASSKLAGATDTQYF. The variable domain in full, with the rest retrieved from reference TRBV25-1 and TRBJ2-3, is EADIYQTPRYLVIGTGKKITLECSQTMGHDKMYWYQQDPGMELHLIHYSYGVNSTEKGDLSSESTVSRIRTEHFPLTLESARPSHTSQYLCASSKLAGATDTQYFGPGTRLTVL.

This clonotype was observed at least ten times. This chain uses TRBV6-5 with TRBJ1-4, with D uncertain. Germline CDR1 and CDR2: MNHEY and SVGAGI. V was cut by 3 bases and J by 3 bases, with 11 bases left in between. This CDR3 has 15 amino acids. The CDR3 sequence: CASSYSAGANEKLFF. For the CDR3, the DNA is TGTGCCAGCAGTTATTCCGCCGGGGCTAATGAAAAACTGTTTTTT.

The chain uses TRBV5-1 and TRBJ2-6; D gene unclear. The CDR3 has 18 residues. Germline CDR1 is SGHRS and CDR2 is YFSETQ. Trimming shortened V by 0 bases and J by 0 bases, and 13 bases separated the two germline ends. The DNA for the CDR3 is TGCGCCAGCAGCTTGGCGGTGGGTTTAGACTCTGGGGCCAACGTCCTGACTTTC. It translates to CASSLAVGLDSGANVLTF. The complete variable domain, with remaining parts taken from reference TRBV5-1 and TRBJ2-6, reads KAGVTQTPRYLIKTRGQQVTLSCSPISGHRSVSWYQQTPGQGLQFLFEYFSETQRNKGNFPGRFSGRQFSNSRSEMNVSTLELGDSALYLCASSLAVGLDSGANVLTFGAGSRLTVL.

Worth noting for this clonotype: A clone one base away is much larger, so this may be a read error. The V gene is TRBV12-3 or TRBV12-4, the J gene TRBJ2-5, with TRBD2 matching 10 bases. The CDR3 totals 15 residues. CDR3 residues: CACSSGLATQETQYF. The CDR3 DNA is TGTGCCTGCAGCTCGGGACTAGCGACCCAAGAGACCCAGTACTTC.

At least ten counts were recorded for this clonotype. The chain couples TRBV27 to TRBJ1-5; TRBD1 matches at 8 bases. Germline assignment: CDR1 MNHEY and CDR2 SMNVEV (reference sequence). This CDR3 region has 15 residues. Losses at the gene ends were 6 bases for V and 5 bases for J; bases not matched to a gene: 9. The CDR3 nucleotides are TGTGCCAGCAGCCCCGGACAGGGTATTTATCAGCCCCAGCATTTT. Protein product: CASSPGQGIYQPQHF.

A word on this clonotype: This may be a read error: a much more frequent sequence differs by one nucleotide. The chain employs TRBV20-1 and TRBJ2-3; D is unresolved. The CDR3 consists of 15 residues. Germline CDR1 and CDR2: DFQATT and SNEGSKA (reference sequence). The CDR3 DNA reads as TGCAATGCTGGAAGTGAAGGGTGGGCCGATTATACGCAGTATTTT. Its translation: CNAGSEGWADYTQYF.

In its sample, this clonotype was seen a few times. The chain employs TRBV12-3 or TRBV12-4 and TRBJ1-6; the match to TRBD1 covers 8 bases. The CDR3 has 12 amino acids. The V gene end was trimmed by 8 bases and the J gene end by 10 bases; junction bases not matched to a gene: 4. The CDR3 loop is CASGQGRSPLHF. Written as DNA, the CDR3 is TGTGCCAGCGGACAGGGTCGATCACCCCTCCACTTT.

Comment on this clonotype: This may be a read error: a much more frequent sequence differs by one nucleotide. Here the CDR3 reads CPTSGPGSGNTIYF. The CDR3 bases are TGTCCCACCAGTGGACCGGGCTCTGGAAACACCATATATTTT. The chain joins TRBV24-1 to TRBJ1-3; D ambiguous. The CDR3 spans 14 residues. The germline V gene has CDR1 KGHDR and CDR2 SFDVKD.

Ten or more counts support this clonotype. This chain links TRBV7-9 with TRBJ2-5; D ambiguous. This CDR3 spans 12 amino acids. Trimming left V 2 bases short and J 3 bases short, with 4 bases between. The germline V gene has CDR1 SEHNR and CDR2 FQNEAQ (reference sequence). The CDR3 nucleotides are TGTGCCAGCAGCTTAACCAAAGAGACCCAGTACTTC. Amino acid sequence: CASSLTKETQYF.

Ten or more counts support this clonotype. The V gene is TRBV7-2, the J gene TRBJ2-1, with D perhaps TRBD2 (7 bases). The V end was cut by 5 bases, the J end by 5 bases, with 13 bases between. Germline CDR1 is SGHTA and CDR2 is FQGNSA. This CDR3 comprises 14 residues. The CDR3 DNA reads TGTGCCAGCAGCCAAGGGGGGGCCAACAATGAGCAGTTCTTC. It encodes CASSQGGANNEQFF.

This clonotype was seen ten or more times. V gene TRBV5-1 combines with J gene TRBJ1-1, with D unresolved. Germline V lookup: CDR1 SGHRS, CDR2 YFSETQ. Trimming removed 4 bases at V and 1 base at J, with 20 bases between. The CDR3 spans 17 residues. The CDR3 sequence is CASSPYGTVGRNTEAFF. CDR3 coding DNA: TGCGCCAGCAGCCCCTACGGCACGGTCGGGCGGAACACTGAAGCTTTCTTT.

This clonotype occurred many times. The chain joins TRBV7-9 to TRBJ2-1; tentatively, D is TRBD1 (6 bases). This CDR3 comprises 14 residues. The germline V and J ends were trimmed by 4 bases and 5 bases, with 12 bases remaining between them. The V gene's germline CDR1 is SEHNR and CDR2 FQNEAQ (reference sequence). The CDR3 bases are TGTGCCAGCAGCTACTTTAGGGGGAACAATGAGCAGTTCTTC. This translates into CASSYFRGNNEQFF.

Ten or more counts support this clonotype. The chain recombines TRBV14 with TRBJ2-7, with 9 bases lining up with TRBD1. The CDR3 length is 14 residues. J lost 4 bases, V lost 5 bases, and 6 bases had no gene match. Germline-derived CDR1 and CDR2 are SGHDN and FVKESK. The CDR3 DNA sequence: TGTGCCAGCAGCGTTCCGGGACAGGGATACGAGCAGTACTTC. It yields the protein CASSVPGQGYEQYF.

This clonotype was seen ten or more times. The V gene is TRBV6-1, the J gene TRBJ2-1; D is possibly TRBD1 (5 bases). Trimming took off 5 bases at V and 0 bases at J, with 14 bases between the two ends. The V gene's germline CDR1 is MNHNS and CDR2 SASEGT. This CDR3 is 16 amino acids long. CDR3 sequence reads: CASSQQGQSSYNEQFF. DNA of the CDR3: TGTGCCAGCAGTCAGCAGGGCCAGAGCTCCTACAATGAGCAGTTCTTC.

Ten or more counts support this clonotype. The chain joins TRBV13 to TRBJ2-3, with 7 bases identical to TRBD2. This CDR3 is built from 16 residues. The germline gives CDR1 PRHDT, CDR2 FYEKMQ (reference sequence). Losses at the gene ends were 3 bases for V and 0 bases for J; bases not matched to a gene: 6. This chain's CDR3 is CASSLGLAASTDTQYF. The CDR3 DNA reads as TGTGCCAGCAGCTTGGGGCTAGCGGCTAGCACAGATACGCAGTATTTT.

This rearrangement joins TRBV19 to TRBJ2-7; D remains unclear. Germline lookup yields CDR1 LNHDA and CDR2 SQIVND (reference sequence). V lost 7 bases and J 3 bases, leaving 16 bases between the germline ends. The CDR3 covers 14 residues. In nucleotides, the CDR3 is TGTGCCAGTAAATCTGAGACGGGTGACTACGAGCAGTACTTC. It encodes CASKSETGDYEQYF.

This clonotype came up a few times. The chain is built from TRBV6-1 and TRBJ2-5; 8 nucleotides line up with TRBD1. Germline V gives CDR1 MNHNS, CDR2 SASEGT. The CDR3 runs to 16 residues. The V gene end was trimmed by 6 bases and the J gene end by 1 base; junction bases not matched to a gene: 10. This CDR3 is CASSLGQGAPQETQYF. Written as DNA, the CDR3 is TGTGCCAGCAGCCTGGGGCAGGGGGCCCCCCAAGAGACCCAGTACTTC.

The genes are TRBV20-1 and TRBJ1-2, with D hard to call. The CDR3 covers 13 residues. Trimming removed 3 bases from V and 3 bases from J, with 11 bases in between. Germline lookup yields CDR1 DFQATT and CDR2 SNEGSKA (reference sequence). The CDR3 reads CSASILGDYGYTF. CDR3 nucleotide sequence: TGCAGTGCTAGCATCCTCGGGGACTATGGCTACACCTTC.

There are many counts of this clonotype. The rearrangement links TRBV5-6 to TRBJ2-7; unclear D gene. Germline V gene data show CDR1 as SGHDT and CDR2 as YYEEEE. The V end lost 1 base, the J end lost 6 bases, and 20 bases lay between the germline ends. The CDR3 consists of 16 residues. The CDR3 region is CASSLSLVRLLGEQYF. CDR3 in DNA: TGTGCCAGCAGCTTGAGTCTCGTGAGATTACTGGGCGAGCAGTACTTC. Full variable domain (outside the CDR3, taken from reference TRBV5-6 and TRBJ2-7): DAGVTQSPTHLIKTRGQQVTLRCSPKSGHDTVSWYQQALGQGPQFIFQYYEEEERQRGNFPDRFSGHQFPNYSSELNVNALLLGDSALYLCASSLSLVRLLGEQYFGPGTRLTVT.

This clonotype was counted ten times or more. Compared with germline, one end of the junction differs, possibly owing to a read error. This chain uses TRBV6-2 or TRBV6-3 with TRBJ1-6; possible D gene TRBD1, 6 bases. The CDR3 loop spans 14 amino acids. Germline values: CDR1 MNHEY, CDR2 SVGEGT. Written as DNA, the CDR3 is TGTGCCAGCAGTCCGGGGGCAAGTAATTCTCCCCTCCACTTT. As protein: CASSPGASNSPLHF.

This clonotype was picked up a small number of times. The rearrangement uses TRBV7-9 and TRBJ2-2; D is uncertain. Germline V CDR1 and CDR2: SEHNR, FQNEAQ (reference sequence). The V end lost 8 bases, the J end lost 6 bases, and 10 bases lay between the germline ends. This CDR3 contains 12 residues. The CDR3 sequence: CASLEVAGELFF. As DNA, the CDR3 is TGTGCCAGCCTCGAGGTAGCCGGGGAGCTGTTTTTT.

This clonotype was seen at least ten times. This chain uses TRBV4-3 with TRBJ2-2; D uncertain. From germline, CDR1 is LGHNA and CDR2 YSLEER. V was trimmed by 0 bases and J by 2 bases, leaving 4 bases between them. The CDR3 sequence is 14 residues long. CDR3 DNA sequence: TGCGCCAGCAGCCAAGAACATAACACCGGGGAGCTGTTTTTT. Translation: CASSQEHNTGELFF.

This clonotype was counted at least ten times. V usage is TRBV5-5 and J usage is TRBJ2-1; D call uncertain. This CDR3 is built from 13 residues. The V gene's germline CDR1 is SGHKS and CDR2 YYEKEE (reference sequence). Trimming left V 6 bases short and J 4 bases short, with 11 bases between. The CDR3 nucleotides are TGTGCCAGCACGGCGTGGGGTTACAATGAGCAGTTCTTC. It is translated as CASTAWGYNEQFF.

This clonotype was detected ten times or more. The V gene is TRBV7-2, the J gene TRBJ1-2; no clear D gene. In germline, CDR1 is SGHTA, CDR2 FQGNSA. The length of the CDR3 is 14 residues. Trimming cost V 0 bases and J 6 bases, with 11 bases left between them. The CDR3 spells CASSLALTVDGYTF. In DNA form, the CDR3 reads TGTGCCAGCAGCTTAGCGTTAACAGTGGATGGCTACACCTTC.

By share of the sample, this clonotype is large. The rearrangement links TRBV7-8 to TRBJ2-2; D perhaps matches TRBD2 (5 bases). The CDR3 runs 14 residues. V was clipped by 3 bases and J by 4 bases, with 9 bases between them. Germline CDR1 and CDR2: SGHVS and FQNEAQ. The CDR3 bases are TGTGCCAGCAGCTTTACGGCGGGCACCGGGGAGCTGTTTTTT. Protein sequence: CASSFTAGTGELFF.

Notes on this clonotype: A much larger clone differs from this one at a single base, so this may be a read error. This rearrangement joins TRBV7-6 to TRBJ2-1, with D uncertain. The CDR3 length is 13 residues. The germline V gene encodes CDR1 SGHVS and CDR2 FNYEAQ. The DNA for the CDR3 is TGTGCCAGCAGCTTACAGCTGTTCAATGAGCAGCTCTTC. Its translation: CASSLQLFNEQLF.